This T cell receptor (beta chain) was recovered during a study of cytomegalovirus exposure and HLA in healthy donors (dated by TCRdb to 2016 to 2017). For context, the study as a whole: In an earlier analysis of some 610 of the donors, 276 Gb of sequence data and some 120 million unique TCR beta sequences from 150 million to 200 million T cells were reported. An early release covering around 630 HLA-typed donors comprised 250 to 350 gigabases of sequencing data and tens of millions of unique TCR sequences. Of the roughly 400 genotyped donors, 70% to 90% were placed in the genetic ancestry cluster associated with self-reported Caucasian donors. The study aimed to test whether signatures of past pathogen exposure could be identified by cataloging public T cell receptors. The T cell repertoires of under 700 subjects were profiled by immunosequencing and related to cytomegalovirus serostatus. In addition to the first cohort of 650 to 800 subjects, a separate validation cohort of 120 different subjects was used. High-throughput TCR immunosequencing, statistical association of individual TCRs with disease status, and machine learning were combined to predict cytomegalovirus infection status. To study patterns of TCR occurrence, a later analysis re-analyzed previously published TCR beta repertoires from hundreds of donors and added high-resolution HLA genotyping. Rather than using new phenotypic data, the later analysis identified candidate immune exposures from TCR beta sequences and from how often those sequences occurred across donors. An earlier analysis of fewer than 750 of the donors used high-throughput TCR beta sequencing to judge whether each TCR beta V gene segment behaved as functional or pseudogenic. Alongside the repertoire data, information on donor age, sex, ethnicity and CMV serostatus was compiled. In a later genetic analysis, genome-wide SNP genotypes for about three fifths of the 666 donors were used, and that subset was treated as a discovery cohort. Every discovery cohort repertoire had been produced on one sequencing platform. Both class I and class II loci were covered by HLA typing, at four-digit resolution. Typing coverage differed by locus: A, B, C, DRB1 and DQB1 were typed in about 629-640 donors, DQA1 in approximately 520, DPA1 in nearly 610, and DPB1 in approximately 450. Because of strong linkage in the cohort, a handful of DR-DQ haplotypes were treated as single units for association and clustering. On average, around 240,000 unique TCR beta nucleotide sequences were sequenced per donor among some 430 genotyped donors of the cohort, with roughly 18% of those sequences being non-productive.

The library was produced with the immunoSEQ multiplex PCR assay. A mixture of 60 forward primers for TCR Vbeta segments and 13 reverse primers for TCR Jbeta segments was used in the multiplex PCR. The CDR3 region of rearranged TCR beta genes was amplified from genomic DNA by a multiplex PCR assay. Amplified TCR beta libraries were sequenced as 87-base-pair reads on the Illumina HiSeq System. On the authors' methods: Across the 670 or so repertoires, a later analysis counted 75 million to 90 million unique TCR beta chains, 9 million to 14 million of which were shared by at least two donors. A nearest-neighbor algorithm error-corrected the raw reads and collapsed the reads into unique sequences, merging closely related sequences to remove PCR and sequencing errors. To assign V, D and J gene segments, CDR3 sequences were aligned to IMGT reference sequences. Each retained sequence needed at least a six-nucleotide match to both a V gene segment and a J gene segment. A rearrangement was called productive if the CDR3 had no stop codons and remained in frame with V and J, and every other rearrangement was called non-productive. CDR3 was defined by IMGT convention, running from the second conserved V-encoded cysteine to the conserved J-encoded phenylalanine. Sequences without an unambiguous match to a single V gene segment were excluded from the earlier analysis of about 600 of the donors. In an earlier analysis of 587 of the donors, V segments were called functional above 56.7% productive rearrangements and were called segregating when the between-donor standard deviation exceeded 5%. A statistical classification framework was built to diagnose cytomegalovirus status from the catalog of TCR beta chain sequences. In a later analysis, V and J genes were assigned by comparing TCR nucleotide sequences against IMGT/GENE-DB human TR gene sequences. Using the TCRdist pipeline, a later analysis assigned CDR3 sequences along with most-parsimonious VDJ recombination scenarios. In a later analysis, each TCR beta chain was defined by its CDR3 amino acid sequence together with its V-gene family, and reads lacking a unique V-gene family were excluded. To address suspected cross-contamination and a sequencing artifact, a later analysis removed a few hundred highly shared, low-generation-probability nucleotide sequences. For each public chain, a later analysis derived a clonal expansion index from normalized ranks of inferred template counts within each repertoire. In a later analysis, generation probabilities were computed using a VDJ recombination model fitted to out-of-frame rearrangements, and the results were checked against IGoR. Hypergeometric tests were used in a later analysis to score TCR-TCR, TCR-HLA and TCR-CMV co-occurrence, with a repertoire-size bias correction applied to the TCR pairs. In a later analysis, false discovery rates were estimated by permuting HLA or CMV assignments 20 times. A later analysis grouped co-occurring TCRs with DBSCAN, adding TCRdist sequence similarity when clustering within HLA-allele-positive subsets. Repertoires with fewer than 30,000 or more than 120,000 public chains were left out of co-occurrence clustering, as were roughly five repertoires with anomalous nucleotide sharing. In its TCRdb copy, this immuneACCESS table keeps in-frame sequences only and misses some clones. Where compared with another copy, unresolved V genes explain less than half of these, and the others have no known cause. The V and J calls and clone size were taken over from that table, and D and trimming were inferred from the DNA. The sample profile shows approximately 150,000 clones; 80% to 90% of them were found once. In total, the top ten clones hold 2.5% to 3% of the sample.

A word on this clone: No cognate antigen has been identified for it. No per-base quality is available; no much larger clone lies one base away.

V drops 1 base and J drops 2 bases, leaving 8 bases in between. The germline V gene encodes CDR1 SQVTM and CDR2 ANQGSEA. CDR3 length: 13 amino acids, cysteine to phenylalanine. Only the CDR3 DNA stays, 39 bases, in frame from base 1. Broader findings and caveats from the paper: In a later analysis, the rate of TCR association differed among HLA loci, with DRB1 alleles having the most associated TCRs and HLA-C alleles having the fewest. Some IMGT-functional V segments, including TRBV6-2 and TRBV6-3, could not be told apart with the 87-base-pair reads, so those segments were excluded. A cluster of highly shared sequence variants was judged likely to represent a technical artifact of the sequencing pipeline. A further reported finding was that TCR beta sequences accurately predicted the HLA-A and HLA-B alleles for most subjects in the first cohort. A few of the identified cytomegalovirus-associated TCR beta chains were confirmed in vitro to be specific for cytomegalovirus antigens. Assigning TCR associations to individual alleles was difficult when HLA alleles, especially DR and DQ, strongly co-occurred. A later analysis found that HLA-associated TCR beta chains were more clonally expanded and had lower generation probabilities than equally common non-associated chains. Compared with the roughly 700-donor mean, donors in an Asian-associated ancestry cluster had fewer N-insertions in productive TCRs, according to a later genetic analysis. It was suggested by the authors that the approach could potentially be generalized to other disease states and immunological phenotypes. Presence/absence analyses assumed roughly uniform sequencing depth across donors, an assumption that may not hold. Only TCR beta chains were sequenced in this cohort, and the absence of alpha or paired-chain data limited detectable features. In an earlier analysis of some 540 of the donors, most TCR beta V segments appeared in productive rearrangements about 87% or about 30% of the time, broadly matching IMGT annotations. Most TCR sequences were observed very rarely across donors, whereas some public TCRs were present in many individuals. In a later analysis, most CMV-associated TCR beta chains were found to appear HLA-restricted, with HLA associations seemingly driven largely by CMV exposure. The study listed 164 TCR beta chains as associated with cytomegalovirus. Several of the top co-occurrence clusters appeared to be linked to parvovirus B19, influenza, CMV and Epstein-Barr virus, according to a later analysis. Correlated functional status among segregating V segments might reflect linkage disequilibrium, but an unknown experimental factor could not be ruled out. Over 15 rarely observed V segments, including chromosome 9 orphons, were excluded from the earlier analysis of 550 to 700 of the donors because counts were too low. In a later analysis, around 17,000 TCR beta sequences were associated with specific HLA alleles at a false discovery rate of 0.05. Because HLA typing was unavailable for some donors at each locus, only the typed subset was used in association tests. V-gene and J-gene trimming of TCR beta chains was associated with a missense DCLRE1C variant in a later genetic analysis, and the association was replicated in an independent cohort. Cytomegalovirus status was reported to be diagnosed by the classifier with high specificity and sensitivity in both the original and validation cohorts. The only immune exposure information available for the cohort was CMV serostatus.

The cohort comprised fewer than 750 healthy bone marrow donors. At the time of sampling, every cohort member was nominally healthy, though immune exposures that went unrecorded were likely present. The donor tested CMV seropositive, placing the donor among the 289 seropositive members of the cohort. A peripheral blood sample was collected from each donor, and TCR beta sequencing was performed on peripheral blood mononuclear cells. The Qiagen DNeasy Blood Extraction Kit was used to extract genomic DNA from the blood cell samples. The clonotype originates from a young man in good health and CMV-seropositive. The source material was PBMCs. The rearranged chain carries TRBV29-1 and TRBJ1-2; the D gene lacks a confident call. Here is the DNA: TGCAGCGTTGAAGTGCCCAGGAACTATGGCTACACCTTC. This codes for CSVEVPRNYGYTF. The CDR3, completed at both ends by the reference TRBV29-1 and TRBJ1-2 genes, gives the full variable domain SAVISQKPSRDICQRGTSLTIQCQVDSQVTMMFWYRQQPGQSLTLIATANQGSEATYESGFVIDKFPISRPNLTFSTLTVSNMSPEDSSIYLCSVEVPRNYGYTFGSGTRLTVV.